A few counts support the clone carrying this T cell receptor (beta chain). Its antigen is currently unknown. TCRdb keeps only in-frame clones here, not all; method: immunoSEQ multiplex PCR. The data contain some 40,000 clones, around 67% of them seen just once; the ten biggest clones take up roughly 33%. This record belongs to a study of vaccination effects on CD4 cells after COVID-19. For the study at large: Convalescent patient samples, from a couple of individuals, date to 16 days and one week before vaccination.

The V segment lost 2 bases and the J segment 6 bases; nucleotides outside the gene matches: 10. This CDR3 is built from 16 residues. Germline loops: CDR1 LGHNA, CDR2 YNFKEQ. Sequencing was preceded by expansion of antigen-specific CD4+ T cells with viral peptide pools in the ViraFEST assay. With about ten days of culture completed, CD4+ T cells were isolated. The person had a PCR-confirmed SARS-CoV-2 infection during March to December 2020. The authors replaced half the medium with IL-2 medium on days 3 and 7. The TCR was taken from a human donor who had a prior SARS-CoV-2 infection. The V call is TRBV4-2, the J call TRBJ2-1; 7 positions agree with TRBD2. The sample consisted of CD4+ T cells from PBMCs cultured with a peptide pool, taken before COVID-19 vaccination. This CDR3 is CASSQQPAGEGNEQFF. CDR3 DNA sequence: TGTGCCAGCAGCCAACAACCCGCGGGAGAGGGCAATGAGCAGTTCTTC.